Detailed here is one TCR beta chain. Its target is not known. Libraries were prepared by immunoSEQ multiplex PCR; TCRdb keeps only in-frame clonotypes and omits some of them. This sample has some 84,000 clones, with approximately 86% found just once. The V and J ends lost 5 bases and 4 bases, in that order; junction bases with no gene match: 8. The germline CDR1 and CDR2 sequences are PRHDT and FYEKMQ (reference sequence). This CDR3 comprises 15 residues. The data originate from a study of cytotoxic CD8 clonotypes in ibrutinib-treated CLL. About the research overall: Responses: around 24 partial, 2 complete; after median 68 months, about 14 stayed remitted, roughly 12 progressed.

Regarding the study as a whole: Clonality rose at ibrutinib response, held steady in sustained remission, and fell toward baseline at progression.

The TCR comes from a human donor with chronic lymphocytic leukemia. The gene calls are TRBV13 and TRBJ2-5; TRBD2 aligns across 9 bases. Sequencing was performed on PBMCs, taken before ibrutinib treatment. The chain's CDR3 is CASSPEGRGGETQYF. In nucleotides, the CDR3 is TGTGCCAGCAGCCCAGAGGGGCGGGGGGGAGAGACCCAGTACTTC.